The next 10 T cell receptor beta chains were all read from a single sample in a study of spatial heterogeneity in lung cancer. In TCRdb, the 5' RACE reads were re-called with MiXCR into one record per CDR3 protein. The sample contains under 30,000 distinct CDR3 sequences, 4.7% of which appear only once. Time point noted: sample taken at primary tumor resection. Without sorting, whole RNA was sequenced from tumor, nontumor lung or frozen PBMC. Source: PBMCs, taken at surgery. These receptors all come from a male donor with early-stage non-small cell lung cancer.

This clonotype showed up many times. CDR3 in DNA: TGTGCCTGGGCAAGAGGCTTGAACACCGGGGAGCTGTTTTTT. Amino acids: CAWARGLNTGELFF. The chain combines TRBV30 with TRBJ2-2, with D unresolved. V lost 5 bases and J lost 1, with 11 bases in between. This CDR3 region has 14 residues. Germline V CDR1 and CDR2: GTSNPN, SVGIG (reference sequence).

This clonotype was found many times. The chain uses TRBV12-3 or TRBV12-4 and TRBJ2-3; 8 positions match TRBD1. The CDR3 consists of 14 residues. J was trimmed by 4 bases and V by 0 bases; bases with no gene match: 0. The CDR3 nucleotides are TGTGCCAGCAGTTTAGCACAGGGGGCAGATACGCAGTATTTT. It is translated as CASSLAQGADTQYF.

This clonotype was detected many times. The chain is built from TRBV12-3 or TRBV12-4 and TRBJ1-2; D unclear. V lost 6 bases and J lost 8, with 16 bases in between. There are 13 residues in the CDR3. CDR3 bases: TGTGCCAGCAGCCATCCTGCGGGGAGAGGCTACACCTTC. Translated: CASSHPAGRGYTF.

The sample holds many counts of this clonotype. The V call is TRBV5-1, the J call TRBJ1-2, with unresolved D. V lost 0 bases and J lost 2, with 8 bases in between. Per the germline V gene, CDR1 is SGHRS and CDR2 is YFSETQ. The CDR3 spans 14 residues. The CDR3 loop is CASSLEGNNYGYTF. In DNA form, the CDR3 reads TGCGCCAGCAGCTTGGAAGGCAACAACTATGGCTACACCTTC.

This clonotype was seen repeatedly, ten times or more. This chain connects TRBV9 to TRBJ1-5; 9 positions match TRBD1. Germline CDR1 reads SGDLS; CDR2 reads YYNGEE. CDR3 length: 15 amino acids. With 2 bases clipped from V and 4 bases from J, the junction kept 4 bases outside the gene matches. In nucleotides, the CDR3 is TGTGCCAGCAGCGTGGGACAGGGTTCTAATCAGCCCCAGCATTTT. The encoded protein is CASSVGQGSNQPQHF.

In its sample, this clonotype was seen many times. The rearrangement links TRBV20-1 to TRBJ1-5; D is possibly TRBD1 (5 bases). Trimming cost V 3 bases and J 2 bases, with 17 bases left between them. CDR3 length: 16 residues. The germline V gene encodes CDR1 DFQATT and CDR2 SNEGSKA (reference sequence). The CDR3 DNA follows: TGCAGTGCTAGGAAAGCAGGGAGCCGGGGCAATCAGCCCCAGCATTTT. Protein sequence: CSARKAGSRGNQPQHF.

The chain couples TRBV6-5 to TRBJ2-5; D perhaps matches TRBD2 (5 bases). CDR1 and CDR2 (germline): MNHEY, SVGAGI. The CDR3 is 15 residues long. V lost 2 bases, J lost 4 bases, and 14 bases lay in between. CDR3 in DNA: TGTGCCAGCAGTTACGGACTTTCTTCCCCAGAGACCCAGTACTTC. This gives the protein CASSYGLSSPETQYF.

This clonotype is termed medium-sized. The V call is TRBV25-1, the J call TRBJ2-7; D remains ambiguous. The germline gives CDR1 MGHDK, CDR2 SYGVNS. The CDR3 runs to 14 residues. V was cut by 5 bases and J by 4 bases, with 15 bases left in between. CDR3: CASSRTGPRYEQYF. The CDR3 coding sequence is TGTGCCAGCAGTCGGACGGGCCCCCGGTACGAGCAGTACTTC.

In its sample, this clonotype was seen many times. The chain joins TRBV28 to TRBJ2-2; 11 bases agree with TRBD2. CDR1 is MDHEN, CDR2 SYDVKM, per germline. This CDR3 comprises 17 residues. The V segment lost 6 bases and the J segment 0 bases; nucleotides outside the gene matches: 6. The CDR3 sequence: CASSLLAGATNTGELFF. The CDR3 DNA is TGTGCCAGCAGCCTACTAGCGGGAGCGACGAACACCGGGGAGCTGTTTTTT.

This clonotype was observed many times. The chain uses TRBV6-6 and TRBJ2-3, with 7 nucleotides matching TRBD2. With V trimmed by 8 bases and J by 2 bases, 4 bases remained unmatched. This CDR3 has 13 residues. The germline gives CDR1 MNHNY, CDR2 SVGAGI (reference sequence). CDR3 nucleotide sequence: TGTGCCAGCGGGAGCGGGGACACAGATACGCAGTATTTT. This codes for CASGSGDTDTQYF.